A selection of T cell receptor beta chains follows, all from one sample in a study of blood T cell repertoires in COVID-19. Clones were sequenced by immunoSEQ multiplex PCR, and TCRdb holds only the in-frame ones, with some missing. Among 70,000 to 85,000 clones, more than 80% were seen once, and the ten largest hold about a sixth. The sequenced material came from peripheral blood. The receptors were gathered from a woman of 80 years or more with acute or convalescent COVID-19. The conserved cysteine and the conserved F or W are not part of the CDR3 here. Only part of the rows carry a size: once, few, many, or a class if the clone is expanded.

-	TRBV6-2/TRBV6-3	TRBJ1-5	ASSYTRDRFNNQPQH
-	TRBV3-1/TRBV3-2	TRBJ1-2	ASSQDQGGYT
-	TRBV24-1	TRBJ1-1	ATSEGGNTEAF
-	TRBV5-1	TRBJ1-2	ASSLAGLPPVDGYT
-	TRBV5-4	TRBJ2-7	ASSVAGTPTSRY
-	TRBV2	TRBJ1-3	ASRLQGNTIY
few	TRBV30	TRBJ1-2	AWSFDRGFGDYGYT
-	TRBV6-1	TRBJ2-7	ASSESGRAYEQY
-	TRBV18	TRBJ1-5	ASSPGTGGNQPQH
-	TRBV18	TRBJ2-7	ASSPGQGPYEQY
-	TRBV11-2	TRBJ2-7	ASSPGQTYEQY
-	TRBV7-2	TRBJ1-5	ASSLQNNQPQH
-	TRBV24-1	TRBJ1-2	ATSDTVNYGYT
-	TRBV6-1	TRBJ2-1	ASSEQAVSYNEQF
-	TRBV14	TRBJ2-3	ASSQNSGGRTDTQY
-	TRBV4-1	TRBJ1-2	ASSLDRAQGGYGYT
-	TRBV14	TRBJ2-4	ASSPLQGAKNIQY